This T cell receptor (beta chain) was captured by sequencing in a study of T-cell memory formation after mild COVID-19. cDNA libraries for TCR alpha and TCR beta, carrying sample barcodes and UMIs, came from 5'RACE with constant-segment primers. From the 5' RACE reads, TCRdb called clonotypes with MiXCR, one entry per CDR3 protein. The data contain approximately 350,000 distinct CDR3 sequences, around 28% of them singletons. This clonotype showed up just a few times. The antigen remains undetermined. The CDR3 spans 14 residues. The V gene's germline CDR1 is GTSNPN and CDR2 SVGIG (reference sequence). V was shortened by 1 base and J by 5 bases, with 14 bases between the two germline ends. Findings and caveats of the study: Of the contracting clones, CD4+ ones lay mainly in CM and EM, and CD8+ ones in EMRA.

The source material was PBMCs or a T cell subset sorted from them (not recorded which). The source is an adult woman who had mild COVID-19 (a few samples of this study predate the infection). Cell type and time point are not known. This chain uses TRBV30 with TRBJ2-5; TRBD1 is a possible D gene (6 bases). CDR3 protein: CAWSGPGHVETQYF. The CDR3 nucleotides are TGTGCCTGGAGTGGGCCGGGACATGTGGAGACCCAGTACTTC.